The 4 T cell receptor beta chains below were found in one sample sequenced in a study of blood T cell repertoires in COVID-19. Profiled with immunoSEQ multiplex PCR; TCRdb holds only in-frame clones, not every one. The top ten hold 14% of the sample, which has 30,000 to 40,000 clones, around nine tenths seen once. Sequencing used peripheral blood. The source is a human donor with active COVID-19. The donor label of this sample is uncertain.

There are a few counts of this clone. V usage is TRBV29-1 and J usage is TRBJ1-2, with D tentatively TRBD1 (6 bases). The CDR3 is 13 amino acids. CDR1 SQVTM and CDR2 ANQGSEA come from the germline V gene. V shed 6 bases and J shed 4 bases, with 15 bases lying between them. In nucleotides, the CDR3 is TGCAGCGTCGTCGTACAGGGCGTCTATGGCTACACCTTC. Amino acids: CSVVVQGVYGYTF. Variable domain in full (rest from reference TRBV29-1 and TRBJ1-2): SAVISQKPSRDICQRGTSLTIQCQVDSQVTMMFWYRQQPGQSLTLIATANQGSEATYESGFVIDKFPISRPNLTFSTLTVSNMSPEDSSIYLCSVVVQGVYGYTFGSGTRLTVV.

The chain joins TRBV6-2 or TRBV6-3 to TRBJ2-5, with TRBD2 identical over 10 bases. The CDR3 loop spans 15 amino acids. Germline V CDR1 and CDR2: MNHEY, SVGEGT. Trimming cost V 6 bases and J 4 bases; bases outside gene matches: 8. CDR3 residues: CASSPSGGGRETQYF. In nucleotides, the CDR3 is TGTGCCAGCAGCCCTAGCGGGGGAGGTCGAGAGACCCAGTACTTC.

The rearrangement uses TRBV7-2 and TRBJ2-5; a possible D gene is TRBD1 (6 bases). The ends were cut back, 6 bases at V and 4 bases at J, with 12 bases in the middle. CDR1 is SGHTA, CDR2 FQGNSA, per germline. CDR3 length: 13 residues. Here the CDR3 DNA reads TGTGCCAGCAGTATGGGGGCTCGAGAGACCCAGTACTTC. This gives the protein CASSMGARETQYF.

The rearrangement joins TRBV19 to TRBJ1-4; TRBD1 matches at 8 bases. CDR3 length equals 16 residues. Looked up from germline, CDR1 is LNHDA and CDR2 is SQIVND (reference sequence). V shed 4 bases, J shed 1 base, and the junction held 5 bases outside the gene matches. CDR3 region: CASSNTGGRTNEKLFF. The CDR3 nucleotides are TGTGCCAGTAGTAACACAGGGGGTCGAACTAATGAAAAACTGTTTTTT.